This is a list of T cell receptor beta chains from one sample in a study of T cell responses to AZD1222 COVID-19 vaccine. Sequenced by immunoSEQ multiplex PCR; TCRdb stores in-frame clones only, minus some. This table has fewer than 50,000 clones, about 83% appearing once. Sequenced here: peripheral blood, sampled on day 0 of AZD1222 vaccination. The receptors come from an adult in good health. Both conserved end residues are part of each CDR3. D genes are given only for firm matches. Only part of the rows carry a size: once, few, many, or a class if the clone is expanded.

>NA|NA|TRBJ2-1|TRBV15
TGTGCCACCAGCAGCGATCTTGCGGACTTAGGTGAGCAGTTCTTC
CATSSDLADLGEQFF
>NA|NA|TRBJ1-2|TRBV18
TGTGCCAGCTCATCCATCCCAGGGTCTGACTATGGCTACACCTTC
CASSSIPGSDYGYTF
>NA|NA|TRBJ2-3|TRBV18
TGTGCCAGCTCTCCGAGGGGTCCAGATACGCAGTATTTT
CASSPRGPDTQYF
>NA|NA|TRBJ1-5|TRBV27
TGTGCCAGCAGTCCGGATGAGGGTTGGCAGCCCCAGCATTTT
CASSPDEGWQPQHF
>NA|NA|TRBJ1-1|TRBV10-1
TGCGCCAGCAGGCTCGGGTTCGAGGGACGGACTGAAGCTTTCTTT
CASRLGFEGRTEAFF
>NA|NA|TRBJ1-1|TRBV28
TGTGCCAGCAAGCCGGGCATGAACACTGAAGCTTTCTTT
CASKPGMNTEAFF
>NA|few|TRBJ1-1|TRBV2
TGTGCCAGCATGGGGAGGGCGAACACTGAAGCTTTCTTT
CASMGRANTEAFF
>NA|NA|TRBJ2-2|TRBV28
TGTGCCAGCAGTTTGGCTCTCTTGAACACCGGGGAGCTGTTTTTT
CASSLALLNTGELFF
>TRBD1|NA|TRBJ1-6|TRBV6-5
TGTGCCAGCAGTTACTCTAGGACAGGGGACTCACCCCTCCACTTT
CASSYSRTGDSPLHF
>TRBD1|NA|TRBJ2-2|TRBV6-2/TRBV6-3
TGTGCCAGCAGTCCGGACAGGGCATCGAACACCGGGGAGCTGTTTTTT
CASSPDRASNTGELFF
>NA|NA|TRBJ2-5|TRBV28
TGTGCCAGCAGTTTTCTCCAGGGGCAAGAGACCCAGTACTTC
CASSFLQGQETQYF
>NA|NA|TRBJ1-1|TRBV27
TGTGCCAGCAGTTCCCCGCACATGAACACTGAAGCTTTCTTT
CASSSPHMNTEAFF
>NA|once|TRBJ2-7|TRBV6-6
TGTGCCAGCAAGACAGGAGGGGAGCAGTACTTC
CASKTGGEQYF
>NA|once|TRBJ1-2|TRBV3-1/TRBV3-2
TGTGCCAGCAGCCAAGGACGGCAGAACTATGGCTACACCTTC
CASSQGRQNYGYTF
>NA|NA|TRBJ1-3|TRBV14
TGTGCCAGCAGCCGGGGCAGCCCAAGCTCTGGAAACACCATATATTTT
CASSRGSPSSGNTIYF
>TRBD2|once|TRBJ2-1|TRBV7-2
TGTGCCAGCAGCAGGGGACTAGCGGGAGGTGATGAGCAGTTCTTC
CASSRGLAGGDEQFF
>TRBD2|NA|TRBJ2-5|TRBV9
TGTGCCAGCAGCGTCGGGACTAGCGGGGTCGGGGAGACCCAGTACTTC
CASSVGTSGVGETQYF
>NA|NA|TRBJ2-7|TRBV10-2
TGCGCCAGCAGTGAGTCCACCGTTGGCGCTCACGAGCAGTACTTC
CASSESTVGAHEQYF
>TRBD2|NA|TRBJ2-3|TRBV7-2
TGTGCCAGCAGCCCCCCGGGACTACGCACGGGAACGCAGTATTTT
CASSPPGLRTGTQYF
>NA|NA|TRBJ1-2|TRBV5-1
TGCGCCAGCAGCTTGGGCAGCTATGGCTACACCTTC
CASSLGSYGYTF
>TRBD1|NA|TRBJ2-5|TRBV19
TGTGCCAGTAGGGACCCGGGACAGGGGGTAGCTCGGGAGACCCAGTACTTC
CASRDPGQGVARETQYF
>NA|NA|TRBJ1-3|TRBV4-1
TGCGCCAGCAGCCAAGATGCGAGAAACACCATATATTTT
CASSQDARNTIYF
>TRBD1|NA|TRBJ2-7|TRBV19
TGTGCCAGTAGTCGACAGGGAGCCTACGAGCAGTACTTC
CASSRQGAYEQYF
>TRBD2|medium-sized|TRBJ2-7|TRBV7-9
TGTGCCAGCAGCTCGCAGCTAGCGGGAGGTTACGAGCAGTACTTC
CASSSQLAGGYEQYF
>NA|NA|TRBJ1-5|TRBV12-3/TRBV12-4
TGTGCCAGCAGTTTTAGCAATCAGCCCCAGCATTTT
CASSFSNQPQHF
>NA|NA|TRBJ1-3|TRBV3-1/TRBV3-2
TGTGCCAGCAGCCCGGCGGGTTGTCCAGGAAACACCATATATTTT
CASSPAGCPGNTIYF
>TRBD1|NA|TRBJ2-2|TRBV5-1
TGCGCCAGCAGACGGGGACAGGGACAGAACACCGGGGAGCTGTTTTTT
CASRRGQGQNTGELFF
>NA|few|TRBJ2-1|TRBV20-1
TGCGCCACTGCCTACAATGAGCAGTTCTTC
CATAYNEQFF
>NA|NA|TRBJ2-1|TRBV27
TGTGCCAGCAGTCAGGCAGGGGACGGTAGCTCCTACAATGAGCAGTTCTTC
CASSQAGDGSSYNEQFF
>NA|NA|TRBJ2-2|TRBV28
TGTGCCAGCAGTTTAACCCTCTTGACCCCGAACACCGGGGAGCTGTTTTTT
CASSLTLLTPNTGELFF
>NA|NA|TRBJ2-5|TRBV28
TGTGCCAGCAGTTTATTGGGACCAGGCTTTGCAGAGACCCAGTACTTC
CASSLLGPGFAETQYF
>TRBD1|NA|TRBJ1-3|TRBV7-7
TGTGCCAGCAGCAGGGACAGGGAGGACACCATATATTTT
CASSRDREDTIYF
>NA|few|TRBJ1-6|TRBV9
TGTGCCAGCAGCGTAGGGGGGGAAAATTCACCCCTCCACTTT
CASSVGGENSPLHF
>TRBD1|NA|TRBJ1-4|TRBV2
TGTGCCAGCGGATCAGGGGGCGCCGAGGAAAAACTGTTTTTT
CASGSGGAEEKLFF
>NA|NA|TRBJ1-6|TRBV28
TGTGCCAGCAGGGCAGGACTCAATAATTCACCCCTCCACTTT
CASRAGLNNSPLHF
>TRBD1|few|TRBJ1-5|TRBV5-3
TGTGCCAGAAGCGCCGGGACAGATTATCAGCCCCAGCATTTT
CARSAGTDYQPQHF
>NA|few|TRBJ1-4|TRBV7-8
TGTGCCAGCAGCTCCCTGCCGGGGGTTCTAACTAATGAAAAACTGTTTTTT
CASSSLPGVLTNEKLFF
>TRBD1|NA|TRBJ2-5|TRBV4-1
TGCGCCAGCAGCCAAGCTGGCAGGGGGCAAGAGACCCAGTACTTC
CASSQAGRGQETQYF
>TRBD1|NA|TRBJ1-2|TRBV4-2
TGTGCCAGCAGCCAAGATGGGGCAGGGGGCGGGGGCTACACCTTC
CASSQDGAGGGGYTF
>TRBD1|NA|TRBJ2-4|TRBV11-2
TGTGCCAGCAGCTTGCACGGGACAGGGGGCGGCAAAAACATTCAGTACTTC
CASSLHGTGGGKNIQYF
>NA|NA|TRBJ2-1|TRBV6-2/TRBV6-3
TGTGCCAGCAGTTACTCATTCCACAATGAGCAGTTCTTC
CASSYSFHNEQFF
>NA|NA|TRBJ1-2|TRBV27
TGTGCCAGCAGCGATGGGGCCGCCGGGGTTGATGGCTACACCTTC
CASSDGAAGVDGYTF
>TRBD1|NA|TRBJ1-3|TRBV10-3
TGTGCCATCAGTGGCGGGGGGACAGGGACTGGAAACACCATATATTTT
CAISGGGTGTGNTIYF
>TRBD2|NA|TRBJ2-1|TRBV11-2
TGTGCCAGCAGCTTAGAGACTAGCGTGCAGTTCTTC
CASSLETSVQFF
>NA|NA|TRBJ1-2|TRBV6-1
TGTGCCAGCAGTGACGAGGACTATGGCTACACCTTC
CASSDEDYGYTF
>NA|NA|TRBJ2-7|TRBV28
TGTGCCAGCCAGACGGGGAGTACCTCCTACGAGCAGTACTTC
CASQTGSTSYEQYF
>NA|NA|TRBJ1-2|TRBV7-7
TGTGCTAGCAGCCCTAGACAGAGTTATGGCTACACCTTC
CASSPRQSYGYTF
>NA|many|TRBJ1-1|TRBV11-3
TGTGCCAGCAGCTCCGAGACAGGCACTGAAGCTTTCTTT
CASSSETGTEAFF
>NA|NA|TRBJ1-6|TRBV11-2
TGTGCCAGCAGCCCAGGCGGCGGTTCACCCCTCCACTTT
CASSPGGGSPLHF
>NA|NA|TRBJ1-2|TRBV28
TGTGCCAGCAGTTTTTTGGGTAGGGGACAAATCTATGGCTACACCTTC
CASSFLGRGQIYGYTF
>NA|NA|TRBJ1-2|TRBV19
TGTGCCAGTAGTCAGGGACTGCGCGGCTACACCTTC
CASSQGLRGYTF
>TRBD1|NA|TRBJ1-1|TRBV27
TGTGCCAGCAGCTACGGTCGGCAGGGGGCTCTTGCTTTCTTT
CASSYGRQGALAFF
>TRBD2|few|TRBJ2-1|TRBV29-1
TGCAGCGTTGGGCTAGCGGGGGACTACAATGAGCAGTTCTTC
CSVGLAGDYNEQFF